A selection of T cell receptor beta chains follows, all from one sample in a study of T cell responses to AZD1222 COVID-19 vaccine. Method: immunoSEQ multiplex PCR; TCRdb's copy keeps in-frame clones and lacks some. The sample includes roughly 130,000 clones, 75% to 95% seen only once; the top ten take roughly 2.8%. Source: peripheral blood, taken on day 0 of AZD1222 vaccination. The receptors were sampled from an adult in good health. Both conserved end residues are trimmed from each CDR3. The order of the fields is CDR3 protein, V gene.

CDR3aa: ASSLDEAGSTEAF; v_gene: TRBV5-1
CDR3aa: ASSYSKRDNQPQH; v_gene: TRBV6-7
CDR3aa: ASSDSHREKLF; v_gene: TRBV19
CDR3aa: AVEGRSGANVLT; v_gene: TRBV6-5
CDR3aa: ASRARSYNEQF; v_gene: TRBV5-1
CDR3aa: ASSLASTGGRETQY; v_gene: TRBV7-9
CDR3aa: ASSLHRAPLSPLH; v_gene: TRBV2
CDR3aa: ASSRDRQYEKLF; v_gene: TRBV6-5
CDR3aa: ASSQLGGPRY; v_gene: TRBV3-1/TRBV3-2
CDR3aa: ASTPGAANYGYT; v_gene: TRBV6-2/TRBV6-3
CDR3aa: ASSQGQGNYGYT; v_gene: TRBV2
CDR3aa: ASSGPEQF; v_gene: TRBV12-3/TRBV12-4
CDR3aa: ASSWVEGSAEAF; v_gene: TRBV7-9
CDR3aa: ASSSTFYNEQF; v_gene: TRBV27
CDR3aa: ASSPDRGNEQF; v_gene: TRBV7-9
CDR3aa: ASSLAGGTTNEKLF; v_gene: TRBV5-1
CDR3aa: ASSPGQGIWGTEAF; v_gene: TRBV3-1/TRBV3-2